Below, 13 T cell receptor beta chains from the same sample are listed, as sequenced in a study of CD8 T cells in Susac syndrome. RNA amounts of roughly 0.45 to 1 ug underwent reverse transcription with random hexamers. TCRdb re-analysed the immunoSEQ multiplex PCR reads in MiXCR, keeping a single row per CDR3 protein. Of some 170,000 distinct CDR3 sequences listed, approximately 95% were seen once; the top ten hold approximately 0.1%. The sequencing sample was made of CD4+ T cells from PBMCs. All receptors derive from a human donor in good health.

The chain carries TRBV9 and TRBJ1-3; TRBD1 matches 7 bases. The CDR3 is 14 amino acids. Germline CDR1 SGDLS, CDR2 YYNGEE. J gave up 3 bases and V 4 bases, and 4 bases lay outside the gene matches. As DNA, the CDR3 is TGTGCCAGCAGCCCCCGACAGGGTGGAAACACCATATATTTT. Protein: CASSPRQGGNTIYF. Variable domain in full (rest from reference TRBV9 and TRBJ1-3): DSGVTQTPKHLITATGQRVTLRCSPRSGDLSVYWYQQSLDQGLQFLIQYYNGEERAKGNILERFSAQQFPDLHSELNLSSLELGDSALYFCASSPRQGGNTIYFGEGSWLTVV.

This chain connects TRBV9 to TRBJ1-2; D uncertain. The V end lost 0 bases, the J end lost 5 bases, and 8 bases lay between the germline ends. The CDR3 has 13 residues. Germline V gene data show CDR1 as SGDLS and CDR2 as YYNGEE. CDR3 protein: CASSVAGNYGYTF. The CDR3 DNA reads TGTGCCAGCAGCGTAGCGGGGAATTATGGCTACACCTTC. The complete variable domain, with remaining parts taken from reference TRBV9 and TRBJ1-2, reads DSGVTQTPKHLITATGQRVTLRCSPRSGDLSVYWYQQSLDQGLQFLIQYYNGEERAKGNILERFSAQQFPDLHSELNLSSLELGDSALYFCASSVAGNYGYTFGSGTRLTVV.

The V call is TRBV7-2, the J call TRBJ2-1; 10 positions agree with TRBD2. Losses at the gene ends were 1 base for V and 0 bases for J; bases not matched to a gene: 3. CDR3 length: 17 amino acids. The germline CDR1 and CDR2 sequences are SGHTA and FQGNSA. The CDR3, as DNA: TGTGCCAGCAGCTTAGGACTAGCGGGCCCCTCCTACAATGAGCAGTTCTTC. This codes for CASSLGLAGPSYNEQFF.

The chain uses TRBV20-1 and TRBJ1-5; D not resolved. The germline gives CDR1 DFQATT, CDR2 SNEGSKA (reference sequence). The CDR3 length is 15 residues. The CDR3 nucleotides are TGCAGCGTACATCAAGAGCCTGCCAGCAATCAGCCCCAGCATTTT. Protein: CSVHQEPASNQPQHF.

The J gene is TRBJ2-7, the V gene TRBV7-2; TRBD1 agrees at 8 bases. CDR3 size: 14 residues. The J segment lost 4 bases and the V segment lost 3 bases, leaving 5 bases of the junction unmatched. Germline V CDR1 and CDR2: SGHTA, FQGNSA. CDR3 bases: TGTGCCAGCAGCTTCTCAGGGGGCAGGTACGAGCAGTACTTC. Its translation is CASSFSGGRYEQYF.

The chain is built from TRBV6-5 and TRBJ2-3; D may be TRBD2 (6 bases). Germline V gene data show CDR1 as MNHEY and CDR2 as SVGAGI. Trimming pared 4 bases from V and 11 bases from J, leaving 19 bases between. CDR3 size: 14 residues. The CDR3 is CASSSQAGLGGQYF. The CDR3 DNA reads TGTGCCAGCAGTTCTCAGGCGGGCCTGGGGGGGCAGTATTTT.

This clonotype is a singleton in its sample. The V and J genes are TRBV6-4 and TRBJ2-4, with D possibly matching TRBD2 (6 bases). The CDR3 is made up of 12 amino acids. From germline, CDR1 is MRHNA and CDR2 SNTAGT. Trimming stripped 6 bases from V and 8 bases from J, with 11 bases between. The CDR3 spells CASSGDFYIQYF. Here the CDR3 DNA reads TGTGCCAGCAGCGGGGACTTCTACATTCAGTACTTC.

V is TRBV7-2 and J is TRBJ2-1, with D perhaps matching TRBD1 (6 bases). Trimming took 5 bases from V and 6 from J, leaving 14 bases between them. Germline lookup yields CDR1 SGHTA and CDR2 FQGNSA. The length of the CDR3 is 14 residues. For the CDR3, the DNA is TGTGCCAGCAGCCCCGGGACACTGCGCAATGAGCAGTTCTTC. Protein: CASSPGTLRNEQFF.

The V gene is TRBV3-1, the J gene TRBJ2-3, with 9 bases matching TRBD2. There are 15 residues in the CDR3. Losses at the gene ends were 2 bases for V and 2 bases for J; bases not matched to a gene: 2. The V gene's germline CDR1 is LGHDT and CDR2 YNNKEL (reference sequence). The CDR3 loop reads CASSQTGLATDTQYF. CDR3 bases: TGTGCCAGCAGCCAAACGGGACTAGCCACAGATACGCAGTATTTT.

The J gene is TRBJ2-7, the V gene TRBV5-1; D ambiguous. V was pared by 5 bases and J by 3 bases, with 9 bases between. The CDR3 consists of 12 residues. Per the germline V gene, CDR1 is SGHRS and CDR2 is YFSETQ. CDR3 residues: CASRLDLYEQYF. CDR3 sequence (DNA): TGCGCCAGCAGGCTGGACCTCTACGAGCAGTACTTC.

V usage is TRBV4-3 and J usage is TRBJ2-7; D call uncertain. CDR1 LGHNA and CDR2 YSLEER come from the germline V gene. This CDR3 is built from 16 residues. The ends were cut back, 0 bases at V and 0 bases at J, with 12 bases in the middle. CDR3 sequence: CASSQDLSSRSYEQYF. CDR3 in DNA: TGCGCCAGCAGCCAAGATCTTAGCAGCCGCTCCTACGAGCAGTACTTC.

The gene calls are TRBV12-3 or TRBV12-4 and TRBJ1-5; possible D gene TRBD1, 5 bases. Trimming pared 7 bases from V and 6 bases from J, leaving 10 bases between. The CDR3 loop spans 12 amino acids. The CDR3, as DNA: TGTGCCAGCAATCAGGGACTTCAGCCCCAGCATTTT. Its protein product is CASNQGLQPQHF.

This chain uses TRBV2 with TRBJ2-7; 9 bases line up with TRBD1. CDR3 length equals 13 residues. Germline CDR1 is SNHLY and CDR2 is FYNNEI. J was trimmed by 7 bases and V by 5 bases; bases with no gene match: 6. CDR3 nucleotides: TGTGCCAGCAGTCGAGGACAGGGGCGGGAGCAGTACTTC. Amino acids: CASSRGQGREQYF.